A single sample is the source of the 2 T cell receptor beta chains below, sequenced in a study of blood T cell repertoires in COVID-19. Some clones are missing from TCRdb's copy, which holds only in-frame ones; the method was immunoSEQ multiplex PCR. The sample carries about 320,000 clones, around 85% recorded once. The sequenced material came from peripheral blood. Receptor source: a human donor in a cohort sampled during active COVID-19.

The rearrangement joins TRBV30 to TRBJ1-5, with no clear D. The CDR3 totals 13 residues. From germline, CDR1 is GTSNPN and CDR2 SVGIG (reference sequence). The V gene lost 0 bases and the J gene lost 4 bases, with 7 bases spanning the gap. DNA of the CDR3: TGTGCCTGGAGTGTCCAGGTAAATCAGCCCCAGCATTTT. Amino acid sequence: CAWSVQVNQPQHF.

The chain has TRBV10-3 and TRBJ1-1, with 9 bases aligning to TRBD1. CDR1 and CDR2 (germline): ENHRY, SYGVKD. This CDR3 has 11 amino acids. Germline trimming cut 10 bases from V and 7 bases from J; bases unmatched to any gene: 4. The CDR3 region is CASRQGDEAFF. The CDR3 DNA is TGTGCCAGCAGACAGGGGGATGAAGCTTTCTTT.